This T cell receptor (beta chain) came from a study of cytomegalovirus exposure and HLA in healthy donors. Study-wide points: There were reportedly fewer N-insertions in an Asian-associated ancestry cluster than the roughly 670-donor mean, in a later analysis. Most TCR beta V segments were productive about 87% or about 30% of the time in an earlier analysis.

This CDR3 comprises 14 residues. Germline trimming cut 4 bases from V and 4 bases from J; bases unmatched to any gene: 9. The germline gives CDR1 SQVTM, CDR2 ANQGSEA. Comments on this clone: What it recognizes is unknown.

Primers for the PCR totalled 60 Vbeta and 13 Jbeta. The data were produced by immunoSEQ multiplex PCR, yet TCRdb's version contains in-frame clones alone and is incomplete. The sample lists some 150,000 clones, about four fifths seen once, with around 2.8% in the top ten. The sample comprised PBMCs. The chain employs TRBV29-1 and TRBJ1-1; 7 nucleotides match TRBD1. The sequence was collected from a man aged 18 to 30 in good health and CMV-seronegative. The CDR3: CSVGGDRGFTEAFF. The CDR3 bases are TGCAGCGTTGGTGGGGACAGAGGTTTCACTGAAGCTTTCTTT.